The 11 T cell receptor beta chains given below trace back to one sample, sequenced in a study of blood T cell repertoires in COVID-19. Here immunoSEQ multiplex PCR was the method, and the copy in TCRdb shows in-frame clones only, minus some. This sample carries tens of thousands of clones, 85% to 90% of them seen once, and the ten largest clones take around 1.2%. Sequencing used peripheral blood. The receptors stem from a woman between 55 and 75 years old with acute or convalescent COVID-19.

The chain combines TRBV12-3 or TRBV12-4 with TRBJ1-1; no clear D gene. V lost 8 bases to trimming and J lost 6 bases, with 10 bases between them. This CDR3 has 11 amino acids. CDR3 nucleotide sequence: TGTGCCAGCCGAGCCGAGGCTGAAGCTTTCTTT. It yields the protein CASRAEAEAFF.

The rearrangement uses TRBV7-9 and TRBJ2-3, with TRBD2 identical over 8 bases. This CDR3 contains 16 residues. The V gene's germline CDR1 is SEHNR and CDR2 FQNEAQ (reference sequence). Trimming took 5 bases from V and 0 from J; bases not matched to a gene: 7. The CDR3 DNA sequence: TGTGCCAGCAGCCGAAGTTTAGCGGGGAGCACAGATACGCAGTATTTT. It encodes CASSRSLAGSTDTQYF.

The rearrangement joins TRBV2 to TRBJ2-2, with D maybe TRBD1 (5 bases). The V gene lost 6 bases and the J gene lost 1 base, with 9 bases spanning the gap. CDR1 and CDR2 from the germline V gene are SNHLY and FYNNEI. This CDR3 region has 14 residues. The DNA for the CDR3 is TGTGCCAGCAGCCTAGGACAGAACACCGGGGAGCTGTTTTTT. Residues: CASSLGQNTGELFF.

The chain couples TRBV15 to TRBJ2-1, with 8 bases that match TRBD2. There are 16 residues in the CDR3. Germline values: CDR1 LNHNV, CDR2 YYDKDF (reference sequence). The V segment lost 0 bases and the J segment 6 bases; nucleotides outside the gene matches: 7. Here the CDR3 reads CATSRDPAGVGNEQFF. CDR3 coding DNA: TGTGCCACCAGCAGAGATCCAGCGGGGGTAGGCAATGAGCAGTTCTTC.

The rearrangement joins TRBV2 to TRBJ1-3; D is perhaps TRBD1 (6 bases). V lost 7 bases, J lost 0 bases, and 13 bases lay in between. The germline V gene has CDR1 SNHLY and CDR2 FYNNEI. The length of the CDR3 is 15 residues. The CDR3 region is CASTRGGGSGNTIYF. As DNA, the CDR3 is TGTGCCAGCACCCGAGGGGGGGGCTCTGGAAACACCATATATTTT. Full variable domain (remainder filled in from reference TRBV2 and TRBJ1-3): EPEVTQTPSHQVTQMGQEVILRCVPISNHLYFYWYRQILGQKVEFLVSFYNNEISEKSEIFDDQFSVERPDGSNFTLKIRSTKLEDSAMYFCASTRGGGSGNTIYFGEGSWLTVV.

V is TRBV7-2 and J is TRBJ1-1; D is possibly TRBD1 (5 bases). The V and J ends lost 4 bases and 0 bases respectively, with 9 bases between them. The CDR3 is 14 amino acids. CDR1 and CDR2 (germline): SGHTA, FQGNSA. CDR3 bases: TGTGCCAGCAGCTACGACAGAATGAACACTGAAGCTTTCTTT. This translates into CASSYDRMNTEAFF.

The chain combines TRBV6-5 with TRBJ1-2; TRBD1 aligns across 11 bases. In germline, CDR1 is MNHEY, CDR2 SVGAGI. The CDR3 is 15 residues long. V was clipped by 5 bases and J by 7 bases; unmatched bases: 9. The CDR3 coding sequence is TGTGCCAGCAGTCGTTCCGGGACAGGGGGATCTGGCTACACCTTC. Its translation is CASSRSGTGGSGYTF.

The V call is TRBV5-6, the J call TRBJ1-4; possible D gene TRBD1, 6 bases. Germline V gives CDR1 SGHDT, CDR2 YYEEEE. Trimming removed 4 bases from V and 2 bases from J, with 12 bases in between. The CDR3 has 15 residues. The CDR3 here is CASSPTGWTNEKLFF. The CDR3, as DNA: TGTGCCAGCAGCCCCACAGGGTGGACTAATGAAAAACTGTTTTTT.

The V call is TRBV4-1, the J call TRBJ1-2; no reliable D call. The CDR3 extends over 14 amino acids. Germline V gene data show CDR1 as MGHRA and CDR2 as YSYEKL. Trimming took 0 bases from V and 5 from J, leaving 10 bases between them. The CDR3 spells CASSQEEAEYGYTF. The CDR3 coding sequence is TGCGCCAGCAGCCAAGAGGAGGCAGAGTATGGCTACACCTTC.

The chain joins TRBV14 to TRBJ1-1; TRBD1 matches at 9 bases. The J segment lost 7 bases and the V segment lost 2 bases, leaving 8 bases of the junction unmatched. This CDR3 region has 15 residues. Germline CDR1 and CDR2: SGHDN and FVKESK. In DNA, the CDR3 is TGTGCCAGCAGCCAATGGACAGGGGCGACGGGTGAAGCTTTCTTT. It encodes CASSQWTGATGEAFF.

The genes are TRBV27 and TRBJ1-2, with 7 bases matching TRBD1. Germline CDR1 is MNHEY and CDR2 is SMNVEV (reference sequence). Losses at the gene ends were 3 bases for V and 4 bases for J; bases not matched to a gene: 8. CDR3 size: 15 residues. CDR3 nucleotide sequence: TGTGCCAGCAGTTTCCTGGGACAGCTTTCCTATGGCTACACCTTC. It codes for CASSFLGQLSYGYTF.